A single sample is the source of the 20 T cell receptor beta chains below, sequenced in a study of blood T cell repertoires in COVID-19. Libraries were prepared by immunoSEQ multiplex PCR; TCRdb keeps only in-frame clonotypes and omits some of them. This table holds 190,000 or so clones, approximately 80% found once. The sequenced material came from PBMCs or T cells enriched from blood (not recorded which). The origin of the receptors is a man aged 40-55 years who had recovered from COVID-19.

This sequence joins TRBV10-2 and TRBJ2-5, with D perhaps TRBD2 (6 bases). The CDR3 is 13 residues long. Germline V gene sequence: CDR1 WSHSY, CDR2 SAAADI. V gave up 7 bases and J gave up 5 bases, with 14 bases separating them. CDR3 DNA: TGCGCCAGCAAACCGGGGGAAGGCGAGACCCAGTACTTC. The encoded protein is CASKPGEGETQYF.

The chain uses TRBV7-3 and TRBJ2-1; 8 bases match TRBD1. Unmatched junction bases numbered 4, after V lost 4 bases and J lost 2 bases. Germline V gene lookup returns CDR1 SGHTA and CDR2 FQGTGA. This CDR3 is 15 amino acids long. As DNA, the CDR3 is TGTGCCAGCAGCTCCGGGACAGGTACCTACAATGAGCAGTTCTTC. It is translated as CASSSGTGTYNEQFF.

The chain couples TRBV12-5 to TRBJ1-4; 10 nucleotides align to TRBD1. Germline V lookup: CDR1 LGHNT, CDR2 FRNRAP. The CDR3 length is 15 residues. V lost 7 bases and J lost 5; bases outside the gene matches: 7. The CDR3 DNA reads TGTGCTAGTGCCCCAGGACAGGGGGTGAATGAAAAACTGTTTTTT. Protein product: CASAPGQGVNEKLFF.

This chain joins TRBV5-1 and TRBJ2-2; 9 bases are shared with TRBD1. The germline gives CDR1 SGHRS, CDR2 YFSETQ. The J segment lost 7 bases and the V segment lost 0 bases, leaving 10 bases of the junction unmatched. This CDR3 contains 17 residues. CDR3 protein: CASSLEGQGPSGGELFF. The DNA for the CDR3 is TGCGCCAGCAGCTTGGAGGGACAGGGTCCCTCGGGCGGGGAGCTGTTTTTT.

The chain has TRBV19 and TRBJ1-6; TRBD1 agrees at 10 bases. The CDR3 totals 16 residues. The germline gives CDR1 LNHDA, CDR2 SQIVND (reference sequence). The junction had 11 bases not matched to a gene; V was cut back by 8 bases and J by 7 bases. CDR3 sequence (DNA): TGTGCCAGTCCCGGGACAGGGGTACGAACAAATTCACCCCTCCACTTT. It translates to CASPGTGVRTNSPLHF.

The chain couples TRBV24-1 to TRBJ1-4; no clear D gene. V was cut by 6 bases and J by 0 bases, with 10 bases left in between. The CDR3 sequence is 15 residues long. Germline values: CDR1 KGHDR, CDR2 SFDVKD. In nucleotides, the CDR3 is TGTGCCACCAGTCCAGGAGGTACAACTAATGAAAAACTGTTTTTT. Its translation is CATSPGGTTNEKLFF.

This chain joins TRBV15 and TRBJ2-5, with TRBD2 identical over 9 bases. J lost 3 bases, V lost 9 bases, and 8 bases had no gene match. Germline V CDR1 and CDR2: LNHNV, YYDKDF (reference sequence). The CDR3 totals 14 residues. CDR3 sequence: CATSDRLAEETQYF. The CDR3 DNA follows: TGTGCCACTTCAGACCGACTAGCGGAAGAGACCCAGTACTTC.

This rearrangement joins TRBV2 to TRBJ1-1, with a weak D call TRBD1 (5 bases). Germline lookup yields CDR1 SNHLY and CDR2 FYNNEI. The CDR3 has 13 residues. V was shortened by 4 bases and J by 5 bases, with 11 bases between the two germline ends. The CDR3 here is CASSGFRGTEAFF. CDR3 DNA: TGTGCCAGCAGTGGGTTCCGGGGGACTGAAGCTTTCTTT.

This chain's CDR3 is CASSPLPGLASEAFF. The CDR3 bases are TGCGCCAGCAGCCCACTTCCGGGACTGGCTTCGGAAGCTTTCTTT. The chain is built from TRBV5-1 and TRBJ1-1; D is perhaps TRBD1 (5 bases). Germline V lookup: CDR1 SGHRS, CDR2 YFSETQ. The V end was cut by 4 bases, the J end by 8 bases, with 21 bases between. The CDR3 runs to 15 residues. Looking up the rest from reference TRBV5-1 and TRBJ1-1 gives the full variable domain: KAGVTQTPRYLIKTRGQQVTLSCSPISGHRSVSWYQQTPGQGLQFLFEYFSETQRNKGNFPGRFSGRQFSNSRSEMNVSTLELGDSALYLCASSPLPGLASEAFFGQGTRLTVV.

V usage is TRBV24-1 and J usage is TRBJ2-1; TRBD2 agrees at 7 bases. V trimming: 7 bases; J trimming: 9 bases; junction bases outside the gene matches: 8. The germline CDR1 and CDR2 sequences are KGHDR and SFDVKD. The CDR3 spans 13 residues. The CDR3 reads CATRTAGASEQFF. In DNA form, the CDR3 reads TGTGCCACCAGAACGGCGGGAGCCAGTGAGCAGTTCTTC.

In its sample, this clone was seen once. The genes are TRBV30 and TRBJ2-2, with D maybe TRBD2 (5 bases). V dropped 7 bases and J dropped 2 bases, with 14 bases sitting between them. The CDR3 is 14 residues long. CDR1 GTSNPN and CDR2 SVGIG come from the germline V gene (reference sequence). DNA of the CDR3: TGTGCCTTCACGAGGGTGCAAAACACCGGGGAGCTGTTTTTT. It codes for CAFTRVQNTGELFF.

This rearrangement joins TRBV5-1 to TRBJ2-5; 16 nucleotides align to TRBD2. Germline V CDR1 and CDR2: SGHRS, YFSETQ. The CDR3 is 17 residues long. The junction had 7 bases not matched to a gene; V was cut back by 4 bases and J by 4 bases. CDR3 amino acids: CASSAGLAGGPTETQYF. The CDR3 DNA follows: TGCGCCAGCAGCGCGGGACTAGCGGGGGGGCCGACAGAGACCCAGTACTTC. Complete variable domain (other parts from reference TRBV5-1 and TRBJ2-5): KAGVTQTPRYLIKTRGQQVTLSCSPISGHRSVSWYQQTPGQGLQFLFEYFSETQRNKGNFPGRFSGRQFSNSRSEMNVSTLELGDSALYLCASSAGLAGGPTETQYFGPGTRLLVL.

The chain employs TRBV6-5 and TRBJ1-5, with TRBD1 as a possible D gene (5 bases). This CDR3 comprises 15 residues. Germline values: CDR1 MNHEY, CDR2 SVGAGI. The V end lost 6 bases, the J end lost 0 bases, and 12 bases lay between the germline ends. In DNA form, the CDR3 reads TGTGCCAGCAGATTACTACAGGCTAGCAATCAGCCCCAGCATTTT. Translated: CASRLLQASNQPQHF.

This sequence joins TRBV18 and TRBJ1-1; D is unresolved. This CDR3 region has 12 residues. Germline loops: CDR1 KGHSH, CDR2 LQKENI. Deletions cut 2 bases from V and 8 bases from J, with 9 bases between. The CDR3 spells CASSPGLDEAFF. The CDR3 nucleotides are TGTGCCAGCTCACCAGGACTGGACGAAGCTTTCTTT.

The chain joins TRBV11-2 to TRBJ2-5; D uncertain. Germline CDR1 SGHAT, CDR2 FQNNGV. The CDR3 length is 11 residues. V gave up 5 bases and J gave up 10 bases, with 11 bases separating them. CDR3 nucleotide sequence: TGTGCCAGCAGCCTCCCGCAGATCCAGTACTTC. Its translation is CASSLPQIQYF.

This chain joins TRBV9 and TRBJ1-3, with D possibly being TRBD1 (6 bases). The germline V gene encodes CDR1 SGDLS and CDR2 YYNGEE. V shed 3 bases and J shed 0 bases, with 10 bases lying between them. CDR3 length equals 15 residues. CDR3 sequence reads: CASSGDTSSGNTIYF. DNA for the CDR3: TGTGCCAGCAGCGGGGACACGAGCTCTGGAAACACCATATATTTT.

In DNA, the CDR3 is TGTGCCAGCAGCCCACCGGGCCGCCGGGGCTATGGCTACACCTTC. Its translation is CASSPPGRRGYGYTF. V and J are TRBV14 and TRBJ1-2; no reliable D call. From germline, CDR1 is SGHDN and CDR2 FVKESK. Trimming took 4 bases from V and 4 from J, leaving 16 bases between them. The CDR3 is 15 amino acids.

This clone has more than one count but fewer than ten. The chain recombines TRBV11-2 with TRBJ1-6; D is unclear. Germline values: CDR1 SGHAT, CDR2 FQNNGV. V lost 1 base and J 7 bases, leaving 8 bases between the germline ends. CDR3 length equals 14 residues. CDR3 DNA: TGTGCCAGCAGCTTAGGGCAGAACAATTCACCCCTCCACTTT. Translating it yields CASSLGQNNSPLHF.

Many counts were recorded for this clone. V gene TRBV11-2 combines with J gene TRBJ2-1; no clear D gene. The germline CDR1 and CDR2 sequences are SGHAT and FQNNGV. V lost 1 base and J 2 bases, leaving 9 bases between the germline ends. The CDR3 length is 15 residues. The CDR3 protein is CASSLGRLAYNEQFF. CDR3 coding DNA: TGTGCCAGCAGCTTAGGTCGACTCGCCTACAATGAGCAGTTCTTC. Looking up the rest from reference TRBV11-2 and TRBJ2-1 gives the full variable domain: EAGVAQSPRYKIIEKRQSVAFWCNPISGHATLYWYQQILGQGPKLLIQFQNNGVVDDSQLPKDRFSAERLKGVDSTLKIQPAKLEDSAVYLCASSLGRLAYNEQFFGPGTRLTVL.

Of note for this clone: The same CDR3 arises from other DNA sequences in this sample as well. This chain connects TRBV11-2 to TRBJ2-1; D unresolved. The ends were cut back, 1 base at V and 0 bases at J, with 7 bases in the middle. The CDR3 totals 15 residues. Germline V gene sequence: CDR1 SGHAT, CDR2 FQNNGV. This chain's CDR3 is CASSLAPSSYNEQFF. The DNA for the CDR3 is TGTGCCAGCAGCTTAGCTCCCAGCTCCTACAATGAGCAGTTCTTC.